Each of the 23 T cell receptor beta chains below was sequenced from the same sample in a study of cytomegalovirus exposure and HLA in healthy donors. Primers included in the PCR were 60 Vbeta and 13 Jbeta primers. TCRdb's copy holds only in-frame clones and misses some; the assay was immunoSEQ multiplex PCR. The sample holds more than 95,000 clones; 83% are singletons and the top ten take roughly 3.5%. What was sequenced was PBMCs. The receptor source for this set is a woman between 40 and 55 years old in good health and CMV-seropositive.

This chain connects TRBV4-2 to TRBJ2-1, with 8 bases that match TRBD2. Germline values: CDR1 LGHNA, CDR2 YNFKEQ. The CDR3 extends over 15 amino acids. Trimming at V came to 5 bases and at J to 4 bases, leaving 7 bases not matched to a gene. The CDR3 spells CASSKGGLGYNEQFF. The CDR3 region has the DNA TGTGCCAGCAGCAAAGGGGGACTAGGGTACAATGAGCAGTTCTTC.

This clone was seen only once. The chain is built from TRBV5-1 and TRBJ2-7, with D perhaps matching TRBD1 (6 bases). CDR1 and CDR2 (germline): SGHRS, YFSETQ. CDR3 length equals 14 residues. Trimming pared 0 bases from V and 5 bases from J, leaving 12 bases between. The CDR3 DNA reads TGCGCCAGCAGCTTGGACAGGGCTTCCAACGAGCAGTACTTC. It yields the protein CASSLDRASNEQYF.

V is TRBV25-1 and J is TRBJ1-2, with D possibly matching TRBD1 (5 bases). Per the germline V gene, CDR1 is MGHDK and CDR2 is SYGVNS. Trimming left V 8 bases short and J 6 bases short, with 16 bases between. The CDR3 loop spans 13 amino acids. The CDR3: CASSRAGEDGYTF. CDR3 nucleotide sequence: TGTGCCAGCTCCAGGGCGGGAGAAGATGGCTACACCTTC.

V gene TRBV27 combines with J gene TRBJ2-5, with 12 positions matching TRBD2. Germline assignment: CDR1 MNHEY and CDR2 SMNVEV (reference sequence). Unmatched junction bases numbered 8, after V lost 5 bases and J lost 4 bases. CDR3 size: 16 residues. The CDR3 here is CASSPSTSGRAETQYF. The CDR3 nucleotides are TGTGCCAGCAGTCCCTCGACTAGCGGGAGAGCAGAGACCCAGTACTTC.

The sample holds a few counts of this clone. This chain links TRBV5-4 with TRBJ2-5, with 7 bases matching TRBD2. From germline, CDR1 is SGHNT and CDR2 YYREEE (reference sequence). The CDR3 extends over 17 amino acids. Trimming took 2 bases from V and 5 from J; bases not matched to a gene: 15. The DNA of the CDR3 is TGTGCCAGCAGCTTCCCTGGTCGCGGGAGTTCGAGGGAGACCCAGTACTTC. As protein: CASSFPGRGSSRETQYF.

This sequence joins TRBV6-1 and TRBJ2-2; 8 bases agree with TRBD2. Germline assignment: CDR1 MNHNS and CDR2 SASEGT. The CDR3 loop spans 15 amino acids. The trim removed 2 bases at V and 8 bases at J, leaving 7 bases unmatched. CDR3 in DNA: TGTGCCAGCAGTGAATCCGGGAGGGCTTCGGGGGAGCTGTTTTTT. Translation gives CASSESGRASGELFF.

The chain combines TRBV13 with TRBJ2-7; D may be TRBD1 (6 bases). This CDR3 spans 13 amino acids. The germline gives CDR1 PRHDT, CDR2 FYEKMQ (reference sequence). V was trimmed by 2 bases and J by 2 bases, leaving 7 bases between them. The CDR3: CASSLTGTYEQYF. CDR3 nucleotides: TGTGCCAGCAGCTTAACAGGGACCTACGAGCAGTACTTC.

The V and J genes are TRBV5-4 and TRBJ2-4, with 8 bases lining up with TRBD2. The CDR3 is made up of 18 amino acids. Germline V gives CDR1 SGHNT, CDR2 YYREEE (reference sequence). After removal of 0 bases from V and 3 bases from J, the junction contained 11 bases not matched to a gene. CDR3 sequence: CASSLGQVGLGGKNIQYF. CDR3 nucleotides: TGTGCCAGCAGCTTGGGACAAGTGGGACTAGGGGGCAAAAACATTCAGTACTTC.

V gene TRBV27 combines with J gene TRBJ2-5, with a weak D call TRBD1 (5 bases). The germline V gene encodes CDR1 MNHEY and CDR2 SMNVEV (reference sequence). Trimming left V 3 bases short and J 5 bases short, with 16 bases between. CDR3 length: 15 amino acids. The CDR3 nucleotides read TGTGCCAGCAGTTTTACAGGTAGTCGTTCTGAGACCCAGTACTTC. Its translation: CASSFTGSRSETQYF.

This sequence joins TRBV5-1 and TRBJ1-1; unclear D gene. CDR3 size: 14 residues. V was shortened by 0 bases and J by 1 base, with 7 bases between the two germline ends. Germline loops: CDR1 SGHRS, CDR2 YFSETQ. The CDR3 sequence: CASSLVRENTEAFF. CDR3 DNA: TGCGCCAGCAGCTTGGTGCGGGAGAACACTGAAGCTTTCTTT.

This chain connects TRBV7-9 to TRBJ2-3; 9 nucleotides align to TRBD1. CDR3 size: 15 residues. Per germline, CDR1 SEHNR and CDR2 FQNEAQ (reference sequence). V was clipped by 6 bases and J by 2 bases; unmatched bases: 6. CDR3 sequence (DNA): TGTGCCAGCAGTAGAGGGACAGGGACCACAGATACGCAGTATTTT. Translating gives CASSRGTGTTDTQYF.

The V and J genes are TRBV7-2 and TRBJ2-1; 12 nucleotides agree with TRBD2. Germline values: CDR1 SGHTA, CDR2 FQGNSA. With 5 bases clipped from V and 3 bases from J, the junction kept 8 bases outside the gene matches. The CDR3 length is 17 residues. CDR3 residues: CASSPPGLAGLYNEQFF. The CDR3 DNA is TGTGCCAGCAGCCCGCCCGGACTAGCGGGACTCTACAATGAGCAGTTCTTC.

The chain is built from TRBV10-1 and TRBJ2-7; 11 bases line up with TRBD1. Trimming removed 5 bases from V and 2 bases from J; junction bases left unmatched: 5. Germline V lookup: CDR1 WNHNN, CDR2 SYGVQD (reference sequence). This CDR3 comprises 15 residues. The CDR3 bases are TGCGCCAGCAGTCATGGGACAGGGGGGACCTACGAGCAGTACTTC. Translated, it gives CASSHGTGGTYEQYF.

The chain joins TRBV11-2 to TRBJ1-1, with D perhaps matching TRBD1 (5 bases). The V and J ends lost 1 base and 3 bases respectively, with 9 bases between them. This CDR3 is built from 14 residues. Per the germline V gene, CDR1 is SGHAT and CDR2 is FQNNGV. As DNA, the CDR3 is TGTGCCAGCAGCTTAGTTGGGGGGGACACTGAAGCTTTCTTT. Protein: CASSLVGGDTEAFF.

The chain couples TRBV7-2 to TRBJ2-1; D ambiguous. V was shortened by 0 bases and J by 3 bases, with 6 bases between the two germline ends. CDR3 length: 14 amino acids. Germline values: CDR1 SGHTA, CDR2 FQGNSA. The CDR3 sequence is CASSLAPGYNEQFF. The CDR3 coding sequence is TGTGCCAGCAGCTTAGCGCCGGGCTACAATGAGCAGTTCTTC.

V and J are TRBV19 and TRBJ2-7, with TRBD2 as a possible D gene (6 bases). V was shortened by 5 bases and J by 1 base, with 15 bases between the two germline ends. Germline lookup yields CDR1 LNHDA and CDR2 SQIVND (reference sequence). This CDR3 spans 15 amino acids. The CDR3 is CASSPGEGRSYEQYF. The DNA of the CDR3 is TGTGCCAGTAGTCCGGGAGAAGGAAGGTCCTACGAGCAGTACTTC.

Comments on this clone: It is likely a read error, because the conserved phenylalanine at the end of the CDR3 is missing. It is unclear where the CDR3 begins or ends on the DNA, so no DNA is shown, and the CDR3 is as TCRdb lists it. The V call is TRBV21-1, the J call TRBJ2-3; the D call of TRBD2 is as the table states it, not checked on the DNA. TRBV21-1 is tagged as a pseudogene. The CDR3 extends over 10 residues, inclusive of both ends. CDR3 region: CASSKESTSS.

CDR3 DNA: TGCAGCGTTGAAGCTCCGGGACAGGTTTTCGACGAGCAGTACTTC. Its protein product is CSVEAPGQVFDEQYF. The chain is built from TRBV29-1 and TRBJ2-7, with TRBD1 matching 8 bases. The V gene's germline CDR1 is SQVTM and CDR2 ANQGSEA. V trimming: 1 base; J trimming: 5 bases; junction bases outside the gene matches: 10. The CDR3 is made up of 15 amino acids.

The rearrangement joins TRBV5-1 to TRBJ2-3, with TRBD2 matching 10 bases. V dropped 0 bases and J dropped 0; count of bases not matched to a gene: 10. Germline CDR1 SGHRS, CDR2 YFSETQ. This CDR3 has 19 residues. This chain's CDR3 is CASSLDSRLAGISTDTQYF. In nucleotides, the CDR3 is TGCGCCAGCAGCTTGGATTCAAGACTAGCGGGTATTAGCACAGATACGCAGTATTTT.

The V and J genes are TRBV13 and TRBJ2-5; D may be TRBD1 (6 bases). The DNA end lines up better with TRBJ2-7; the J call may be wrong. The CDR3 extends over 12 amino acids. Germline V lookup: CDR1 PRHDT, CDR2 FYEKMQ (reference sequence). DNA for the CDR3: TGTGCCAGCAGCTTAACAGGGAGCGAGCAGTACTTC. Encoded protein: CASSLTGSEQYF.

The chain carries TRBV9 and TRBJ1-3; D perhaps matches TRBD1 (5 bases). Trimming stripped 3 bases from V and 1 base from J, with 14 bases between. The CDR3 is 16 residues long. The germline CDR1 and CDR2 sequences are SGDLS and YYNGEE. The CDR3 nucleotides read TGTGCCAGCAGCGCCCCAGGGAAGGGGTCTGGAAACACCATATATTTT. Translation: CASSAPGKGSGNTIYF.

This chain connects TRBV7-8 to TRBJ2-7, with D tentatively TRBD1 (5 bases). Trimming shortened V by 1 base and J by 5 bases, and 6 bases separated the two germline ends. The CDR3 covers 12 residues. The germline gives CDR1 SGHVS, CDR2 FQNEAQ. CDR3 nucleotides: TGTGCCAGCAGCTTAGGCAGGGACGAGCAGTACTTC. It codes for CASSLGRDEQYF. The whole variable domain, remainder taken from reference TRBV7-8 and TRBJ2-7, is GAGVSQSPRYKVAKRGQDVALRCDPISGHVSLFWYQQALGQGPEFLTYFQNEAQLDKSGLPSDRFFAERPEGSVSTLKIQRTQQEDSAVYLCASSLGRDEQYFGPGTRLTVT.

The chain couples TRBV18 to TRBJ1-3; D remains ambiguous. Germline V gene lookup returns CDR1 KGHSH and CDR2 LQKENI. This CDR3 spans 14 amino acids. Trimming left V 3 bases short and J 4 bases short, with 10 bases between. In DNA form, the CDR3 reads TGTGCCAGCTCACCCACCGCGGAGGGAAACACCATATATTTT. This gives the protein CASSPTAEGNTIYF.